The source of this T cell receptor (beta chain) is a study of regulatory T cells in long-lasting Graves disease. Study-level information: Over 5 years of antithyroid drugs plus positive TSH receptor antibodies defined persistent Graves' disease.

The time point: persistent/refractory GD, antithyroid drugs over 5 years with positive TRAb. After RNA was extracted from PBMCs, the TCR library was made from it. iRepertoire HTBI primers and Arm-PCR of CDR3 regions built TCR beta libraries. Each CDR3 protein gets one entry after TCRdb re-called the multiplex PCR reads with MiXCR. The sample records 300,000 to 500,000 distinct CDR3 sequences, around 20% being singletons. This TCR was recovered from a female donor with Graves disease. This material consisted of peripheral blood mononuclear cells (PBMCs), taken when the disease was refractory, from a patient treated with antithyroid drugs.

As DNA, the CDR3 is TGTGCCAGCAGCCAAGATCTGGGGTCCAATGAGCAGTTCTTC. This translates into CASSQDLGSNEQFF. The rearrangement uses TRBV3-1 and TRBJ2-1; D gene unclear. The V end lost 0 bases, the J end lost 6 bases, and 9 bases lay between the germline ends. The germline V gene encodes CDR1 LGHDT and CDR2 YNNKEL (reference sequence). The CDR3 is 14 amino acids.